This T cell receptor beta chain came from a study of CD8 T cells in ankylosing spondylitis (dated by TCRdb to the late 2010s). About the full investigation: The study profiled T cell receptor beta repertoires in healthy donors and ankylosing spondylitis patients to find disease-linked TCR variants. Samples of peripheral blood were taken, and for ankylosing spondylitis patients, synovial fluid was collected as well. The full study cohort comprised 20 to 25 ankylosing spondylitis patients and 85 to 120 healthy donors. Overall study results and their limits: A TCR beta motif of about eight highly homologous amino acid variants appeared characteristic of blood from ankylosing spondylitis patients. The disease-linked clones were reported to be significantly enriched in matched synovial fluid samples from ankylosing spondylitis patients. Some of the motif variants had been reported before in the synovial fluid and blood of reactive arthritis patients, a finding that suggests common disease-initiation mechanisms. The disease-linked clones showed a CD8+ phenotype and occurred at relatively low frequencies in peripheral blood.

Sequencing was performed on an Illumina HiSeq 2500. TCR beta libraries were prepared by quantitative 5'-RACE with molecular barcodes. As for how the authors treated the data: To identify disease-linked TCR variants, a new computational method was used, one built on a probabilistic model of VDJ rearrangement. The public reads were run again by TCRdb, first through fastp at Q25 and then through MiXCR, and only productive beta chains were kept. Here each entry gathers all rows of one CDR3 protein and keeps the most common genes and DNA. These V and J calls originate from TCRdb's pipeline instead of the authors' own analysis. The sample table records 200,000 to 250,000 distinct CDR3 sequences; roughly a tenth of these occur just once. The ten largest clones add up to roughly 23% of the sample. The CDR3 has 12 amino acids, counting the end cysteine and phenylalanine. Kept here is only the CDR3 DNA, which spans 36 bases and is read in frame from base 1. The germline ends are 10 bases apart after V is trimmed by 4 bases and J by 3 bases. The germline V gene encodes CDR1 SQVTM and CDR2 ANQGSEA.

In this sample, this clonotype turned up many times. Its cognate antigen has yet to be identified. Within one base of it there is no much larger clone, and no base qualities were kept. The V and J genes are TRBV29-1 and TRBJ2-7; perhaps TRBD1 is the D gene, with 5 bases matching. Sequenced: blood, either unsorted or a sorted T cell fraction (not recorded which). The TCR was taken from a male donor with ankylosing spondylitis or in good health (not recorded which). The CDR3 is CSVGKGIYEQYF. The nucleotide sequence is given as TGCAGCGTTGGCAAGGGGATCTACGAGCAGTACTTC.